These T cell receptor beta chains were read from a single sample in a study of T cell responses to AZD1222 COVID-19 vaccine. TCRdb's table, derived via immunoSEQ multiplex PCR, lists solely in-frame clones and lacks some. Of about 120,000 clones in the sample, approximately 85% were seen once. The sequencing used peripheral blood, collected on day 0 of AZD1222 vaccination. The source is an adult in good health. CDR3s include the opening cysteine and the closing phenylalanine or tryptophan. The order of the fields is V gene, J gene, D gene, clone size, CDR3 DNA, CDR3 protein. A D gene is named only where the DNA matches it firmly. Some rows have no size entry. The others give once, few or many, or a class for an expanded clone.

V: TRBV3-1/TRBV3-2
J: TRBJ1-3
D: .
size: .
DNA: TGTGCCAGCAGCCAAGTAAGCTCTGGAAACACCATATATTTT
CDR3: CASSQVSSGNTIYF

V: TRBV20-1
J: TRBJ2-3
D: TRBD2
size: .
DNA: TGCAGTGCTAGTGCGGGAGTAGAAGATACGCAGTATTTT
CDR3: CSASAGVEDTQYF

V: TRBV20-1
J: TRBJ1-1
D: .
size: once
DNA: TGCAGTGCTAGTCCCCAATTAAACACTGAAGCTTTCTTT
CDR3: CSASPQLNTEAFF

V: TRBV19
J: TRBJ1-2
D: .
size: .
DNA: TGTGCCAGTAGTTATAGAACGGAGGGCTACACCTTC
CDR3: CASSYRTEGYTF

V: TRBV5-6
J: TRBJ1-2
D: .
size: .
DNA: TGTGCCAGCAGCTTGTCTGGCTACACCTTC
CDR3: CASSLSGYTF

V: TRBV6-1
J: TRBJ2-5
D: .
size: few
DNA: TGTGCCAGCAGTGGCCCGCACAGGATATCTAGCGTTGAGACCCAGTACTTC
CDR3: CASSGPHRISSVETQYF

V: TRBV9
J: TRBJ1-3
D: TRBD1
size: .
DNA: TGTGCCAGCAGCGTAGCGGGACAGGGGCTCCAAGGGAACACCATATATTTT
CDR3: CASSVAGQGLQGNTIYF

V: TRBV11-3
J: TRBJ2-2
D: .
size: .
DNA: TGTGCCAGCAGCTTAGATTTAGTCACCGGGGAGCTGTTTTTT
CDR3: CASSLDLVTGELFF

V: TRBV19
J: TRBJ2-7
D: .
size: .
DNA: TGTGCCAGTAGTATGACAGTCTCCTACGAGCAGTACTTC
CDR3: CASSMTVSYEQYF

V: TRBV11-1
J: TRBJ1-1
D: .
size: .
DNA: TGTGCCAGCAGCTTAGGGGGAGGGGTCACTGAAGCTTTCTTT
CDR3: CASSLGGGVTEAFF

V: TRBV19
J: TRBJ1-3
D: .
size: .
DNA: TGTGCCAGTCGATCAGGGGTTGGAAACACCATATATTTT
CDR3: CASRSGVGNTIYF

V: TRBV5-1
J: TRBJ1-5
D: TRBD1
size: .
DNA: TGCGCCAGCAGCTCAGGGACAGGGGGGCAGCCCCAGCATTTT
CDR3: CASSSGTGGQPQHF

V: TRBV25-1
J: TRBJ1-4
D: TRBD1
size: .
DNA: TGTGCCAGCAGTGAACTGAGGACAGGGCGTGAAAAACTGTTTTTT
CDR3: CASSELRTGREKLFF

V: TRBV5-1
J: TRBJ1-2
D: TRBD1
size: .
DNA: TGCGCCAGCAGCATCCGGGACAGGGGGCGTGTCTATGGCTACACCTTC
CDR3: CASSIRDRGRVYGYTF

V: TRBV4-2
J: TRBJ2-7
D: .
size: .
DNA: TGTGCCAGCAGCCAAGATGTCGTCCGCGAGCAGTACTTC
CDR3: CASSQDVVREQYF

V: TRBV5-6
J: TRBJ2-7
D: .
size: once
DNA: TGTGCCAGCAGTTACGGGACTCCCGCCTACGAGCAGTACTTC
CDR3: CASSYGTPAYEQYF

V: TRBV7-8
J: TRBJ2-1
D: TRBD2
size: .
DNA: TGTGCCAGCAGCTTTGGGCTAGCGGGGGGAATTTCCTACAATGAGCAGTTCTTC
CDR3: CASSFGLAGGISYNEQFF

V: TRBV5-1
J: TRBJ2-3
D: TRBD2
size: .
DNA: TGCGCCAGCAGCCTCGGTAATAGCGGGGAGTGGGATACGCAGTATTTT
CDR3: CASSLGNSGEWDTQYF

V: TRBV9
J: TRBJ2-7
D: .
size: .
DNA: TGTGCCAGCAGCGTAGGGGCAGACTACGAGCAGTACTTC
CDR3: CASSVGADYEQYF

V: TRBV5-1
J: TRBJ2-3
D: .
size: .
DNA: TGCGCCAGCGCCGACGGGGGCCCTAGCACAGATACGCAGTATTTT
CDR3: CASADGGPSTDTQYF

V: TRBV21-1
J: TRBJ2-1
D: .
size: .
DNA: TGTGCCAGCAGCAAAGAAGTATGGCTAGCACATGACAATGAGCAGTTCTTC
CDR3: CASSKEVWLAHDNEQFF

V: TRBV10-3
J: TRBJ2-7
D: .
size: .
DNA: TGTGCCATCAGTGACAGGTTTTCCTACGAGCAGTACTTC
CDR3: CAISDRFSYEQYF

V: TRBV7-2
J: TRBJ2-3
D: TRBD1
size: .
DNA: TGTGCCAGCAGGACAGGGGCGCAGGGCACGCAGTATTTT
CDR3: CASRTGAQGTQYF

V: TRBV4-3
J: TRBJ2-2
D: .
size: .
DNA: TGCGCCAGCAGCCAGTCTGGGCCTACTAGTTTCCCCGGGGAGCTGTTTTTT
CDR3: CASSQSGPTSFPGELFF

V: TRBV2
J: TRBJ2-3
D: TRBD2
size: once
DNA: TGTGCCAGCAGTAACGGGGGGGCAAACCCAGATACGCAGTATTTT
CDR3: CASSNGGANPDTQYF

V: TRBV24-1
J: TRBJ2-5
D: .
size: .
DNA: TGTGCCACCAGTGATTTTGGTCCAGGGACCTCCCAAGAGACCCAGTACTTC
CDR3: CATSDFGPGTSQETQYF

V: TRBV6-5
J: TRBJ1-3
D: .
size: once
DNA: TGTGCCAGCAGTTACTCTGAGCGGAACACCATATATTTT
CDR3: CASSYSERNTIYF

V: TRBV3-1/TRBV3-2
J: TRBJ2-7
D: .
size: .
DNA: TGTGCCAGCAGCCGGGAAGAGGAGCAGTACTTC
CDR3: CASSREEEQYF

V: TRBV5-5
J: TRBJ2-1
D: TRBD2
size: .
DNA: TGTGCCAGCAGAATTACCGGGACTAGCGGGGGGGAGAGCTCCTACAATGAGCAGTTCTTC
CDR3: CASRITGTSGGESSYNEQFF

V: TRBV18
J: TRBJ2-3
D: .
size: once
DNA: TGTGCCAGCTCACCTTTAGCGAAATATACAGATACGCAGTATTTT
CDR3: CASSPLAKYTDTQYF

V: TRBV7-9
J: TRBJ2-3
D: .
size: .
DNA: TGTGCCAGCAGCCCCGACTGGCAGGGCCCAGATACGCAGTATTTT
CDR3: CASSPDWQGPDTQYF

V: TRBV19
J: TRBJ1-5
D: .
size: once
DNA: TGTGCCAGTAGTATAAGGCCTCGGGGGAATCAGCCCCAGCATTTT
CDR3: CASSIRPRGNQPQHF

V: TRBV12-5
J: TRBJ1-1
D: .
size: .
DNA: TGTGCTAGTGACAACCAGGGCCGAGGGAACACTGAAGCTTTCTTT
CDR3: CASDNQGRGNTEAFF

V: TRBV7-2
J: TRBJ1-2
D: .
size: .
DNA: TGTGCCAGCAGCCTAACAGGGCCCTATGGCTACACCTTC
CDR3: CASSLTGPYGYTF

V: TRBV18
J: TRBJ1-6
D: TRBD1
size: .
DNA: TGTGCCAGCTCACCCCTCGGACAGGGCCTATCACCCCTCCACTTT
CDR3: CASSPLGQGLSPLHF

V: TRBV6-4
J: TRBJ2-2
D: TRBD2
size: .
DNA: TGTGCCAGCAGTGCGGGACTAGAGCCGTTAACCGGGGAGCTGTTTTTT
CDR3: CASSAGLEPLTGELFF

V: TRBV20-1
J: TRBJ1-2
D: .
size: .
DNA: TGCAGTGCTAGAGTGACTGGTGGCTACACCTTC
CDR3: CSARVTGGYTF

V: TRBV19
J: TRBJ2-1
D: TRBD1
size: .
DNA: TGTGCCAGTAGTATCGGGGACAGCCCCTACAATGAGCAGTTCTTC
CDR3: CASSIGDSPYNEQFF

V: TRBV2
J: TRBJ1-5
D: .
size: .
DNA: TGTGCCAGCAGTGGTCAGGGTAGCAATCAGCCCCAGCATTTT
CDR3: CASSGQGSNQPQHF

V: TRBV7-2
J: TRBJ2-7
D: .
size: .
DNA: TGTGCCAGCAGCCCCGCCTCCTACGAGCAGTACTTC
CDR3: CASSPASYEQYF

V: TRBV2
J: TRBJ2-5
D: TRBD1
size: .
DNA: TGTGCCAGTCAATACTCCGAGACAGGGCAAGAGACCCAGTACTTC
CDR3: CASQYSETGQETQYF

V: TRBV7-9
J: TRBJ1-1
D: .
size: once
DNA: TGTGCCAGCAGCTTAGTTCCGAGGGAAGCTTTCTTT
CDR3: CASSLVPREAFF

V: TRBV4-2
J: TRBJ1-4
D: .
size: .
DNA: TGTGCCAGCAGCCAAGAATTGGGGACTAATGAAAAACTGTTTTTT
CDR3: CASSQELGTNEKLFF

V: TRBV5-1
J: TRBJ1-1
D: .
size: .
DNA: TGCGCCAGCTCCTCGACGGGGGTCACTGAAGCTTTCTTT
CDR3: CASSSTGVTEAFF

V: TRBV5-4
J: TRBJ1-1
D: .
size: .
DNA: TGTGCCAGCAGCTTGCGACAGAACACTGAAGCTTTCTTT
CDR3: CASSLRQNTEAFF

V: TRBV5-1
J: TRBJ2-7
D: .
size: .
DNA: TGCGCCAGCAGCCATACGGGAACCGAGCGGGAGCAGTACTTC
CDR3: CASSHTGTEREQYF

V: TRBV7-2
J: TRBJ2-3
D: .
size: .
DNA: TGTGCCAGCAGCTCCAGGGTTCGCACAGATACGCAGTATTTT
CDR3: CASSSRVRTDTQYF

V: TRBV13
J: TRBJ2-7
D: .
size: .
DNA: TGTGCCAGCAGCTTAGGCAGGGCGTCGGCCAAAAGGGGTTTGGGTTACGAGCAGTACTTC
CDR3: CASSLGRASAKRGLGYEQYF

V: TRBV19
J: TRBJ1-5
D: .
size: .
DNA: TGTGCCAGTAGTATGAGATGGGACGATAATGCCCAGCATTTT
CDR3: CASSMRWDDNAQHF